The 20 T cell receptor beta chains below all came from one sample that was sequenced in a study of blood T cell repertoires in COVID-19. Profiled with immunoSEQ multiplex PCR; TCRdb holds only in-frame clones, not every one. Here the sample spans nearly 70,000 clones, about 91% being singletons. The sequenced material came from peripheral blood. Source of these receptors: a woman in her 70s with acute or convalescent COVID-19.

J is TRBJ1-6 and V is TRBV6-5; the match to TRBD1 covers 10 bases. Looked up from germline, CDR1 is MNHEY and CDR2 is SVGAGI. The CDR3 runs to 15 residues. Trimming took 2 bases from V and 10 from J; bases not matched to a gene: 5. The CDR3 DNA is TGTGCCAGCAGTTACGGACAGGGGGAGAGGTCACCCCTCCACTTT. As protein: CASSYGQGERSPLHF.

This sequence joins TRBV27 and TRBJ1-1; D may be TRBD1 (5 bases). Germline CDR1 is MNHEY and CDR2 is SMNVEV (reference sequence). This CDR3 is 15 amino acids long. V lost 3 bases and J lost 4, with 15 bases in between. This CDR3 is CASSFSRDRGTEAFF. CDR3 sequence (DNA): TGTGCCAGCAGTTTTTCCCGAGACAGAGGCACTGAAGCTTTCTTT.

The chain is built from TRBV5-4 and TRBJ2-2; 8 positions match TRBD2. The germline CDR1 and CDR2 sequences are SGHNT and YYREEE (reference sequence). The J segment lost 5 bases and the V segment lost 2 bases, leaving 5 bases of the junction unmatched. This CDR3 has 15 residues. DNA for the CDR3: TGTGCCAGCAGCTTCACGGGAGGGGCAACCGGGGAGCTGTTTTTT. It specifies CASSFTGGATGELFF.

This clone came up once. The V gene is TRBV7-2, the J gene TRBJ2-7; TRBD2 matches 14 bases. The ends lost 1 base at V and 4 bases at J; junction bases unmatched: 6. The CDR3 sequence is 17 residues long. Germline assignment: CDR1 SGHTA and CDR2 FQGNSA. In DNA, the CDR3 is TGTGCCAGCAGCTTAGTCGGGACTAGCGGGAGCAAGTACGAGCAGTACTTC. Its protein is CASSLVGTSGSKYEQYF.

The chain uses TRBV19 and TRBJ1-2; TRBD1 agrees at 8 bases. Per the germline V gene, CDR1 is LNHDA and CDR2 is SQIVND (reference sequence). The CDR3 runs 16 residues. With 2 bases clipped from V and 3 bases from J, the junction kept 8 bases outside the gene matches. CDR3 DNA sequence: TGTGCCAGTAGTATATCGCCAGGGGGCAACGACTATGGCTACACCTTC. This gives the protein CASSISPGGNDYGYTF.

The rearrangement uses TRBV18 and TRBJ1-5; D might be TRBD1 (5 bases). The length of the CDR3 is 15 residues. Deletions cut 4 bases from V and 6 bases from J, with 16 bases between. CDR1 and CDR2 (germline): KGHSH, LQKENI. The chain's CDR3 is CASSLDRRAGQPQHF. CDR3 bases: TGTGCCAGCTCACTCGACAGAAGGGCCGGTCAGCCCCAGCATTTT.

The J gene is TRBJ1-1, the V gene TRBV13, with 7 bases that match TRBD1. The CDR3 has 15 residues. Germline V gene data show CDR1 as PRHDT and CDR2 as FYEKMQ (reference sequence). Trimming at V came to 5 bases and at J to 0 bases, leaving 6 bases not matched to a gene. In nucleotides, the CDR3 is TGTGCCAGCAGCCTCGGACAGGAGGTGAACACTGAAGCTTTCTTT. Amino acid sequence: CASSLGQEVNTEAFF.

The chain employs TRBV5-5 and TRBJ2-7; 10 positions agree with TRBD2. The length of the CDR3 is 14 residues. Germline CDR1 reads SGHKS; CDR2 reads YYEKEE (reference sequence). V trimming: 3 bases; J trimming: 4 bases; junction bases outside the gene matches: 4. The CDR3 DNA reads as TGTGCCAGCAGCTGGGGACTAGCGCGGTACGAGCAGTACTTC. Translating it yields CASSWGLARYEQYF.

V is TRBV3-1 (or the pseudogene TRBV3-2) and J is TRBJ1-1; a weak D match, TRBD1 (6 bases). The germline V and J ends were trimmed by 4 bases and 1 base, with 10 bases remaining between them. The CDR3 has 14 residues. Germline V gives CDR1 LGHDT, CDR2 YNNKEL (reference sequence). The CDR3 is CASSPLQGNTEAFF. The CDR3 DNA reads TGTGCCAGCAGCCCGCTACAGGGGAACACTGAAGCTTTCTTT.

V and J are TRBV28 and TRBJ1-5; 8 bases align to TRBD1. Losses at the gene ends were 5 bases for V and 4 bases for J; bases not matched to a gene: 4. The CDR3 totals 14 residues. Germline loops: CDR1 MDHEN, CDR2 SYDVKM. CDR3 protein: CASSPDRVNQPQHF. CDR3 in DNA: TGTGCCAGCAGTCCGGACAGGGTGAATCAGCCCCAGCATTTT.

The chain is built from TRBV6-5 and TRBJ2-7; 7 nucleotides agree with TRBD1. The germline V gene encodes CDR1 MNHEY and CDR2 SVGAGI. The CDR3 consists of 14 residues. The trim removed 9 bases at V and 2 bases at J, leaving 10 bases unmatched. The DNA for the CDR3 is TGTGCCAGTGGGCGACAGGGAAGGACCTACGAGCAGTACTTC. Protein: CASGRQGRTYEQYF.

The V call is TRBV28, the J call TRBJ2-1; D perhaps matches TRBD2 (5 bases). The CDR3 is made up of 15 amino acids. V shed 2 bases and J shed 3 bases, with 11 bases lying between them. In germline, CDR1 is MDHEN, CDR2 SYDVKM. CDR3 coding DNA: TGTGCCAGCAGTTTAGGAGGCTATAACTACAATGAGCAGTTCTTC. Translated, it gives CASSLGGYNYNEQFF.

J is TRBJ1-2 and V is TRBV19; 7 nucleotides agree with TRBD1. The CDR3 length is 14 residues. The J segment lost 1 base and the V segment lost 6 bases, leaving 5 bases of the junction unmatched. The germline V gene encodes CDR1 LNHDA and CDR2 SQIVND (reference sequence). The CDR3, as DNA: TGTGCCAGTAGCCCAGGGGGATTTAACTATGGCTACACCTTC. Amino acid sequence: CASSPGGFNYGYTF.

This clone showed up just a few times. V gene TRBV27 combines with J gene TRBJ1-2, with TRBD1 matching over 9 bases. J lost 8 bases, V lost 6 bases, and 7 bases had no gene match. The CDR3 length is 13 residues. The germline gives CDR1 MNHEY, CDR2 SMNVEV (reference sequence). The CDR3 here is CASRPRDRAGYTF. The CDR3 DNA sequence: TGTGCCAGCAGACCCCGGGACAGGGCCGGCTACACCTTC.

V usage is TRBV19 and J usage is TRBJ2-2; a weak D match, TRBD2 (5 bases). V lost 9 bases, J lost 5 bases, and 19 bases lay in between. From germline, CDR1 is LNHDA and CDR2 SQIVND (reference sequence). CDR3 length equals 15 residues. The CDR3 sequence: CASHREGPGTGELFF. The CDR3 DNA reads TGTGCCAGCCATCGGGAAGGGCCCGGAACCGGGGAGCTGTTTTTT.

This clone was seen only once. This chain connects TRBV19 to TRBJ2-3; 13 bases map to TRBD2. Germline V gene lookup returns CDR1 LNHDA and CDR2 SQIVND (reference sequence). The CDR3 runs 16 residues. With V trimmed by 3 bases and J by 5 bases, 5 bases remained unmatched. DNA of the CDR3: TGTGCCAGTAGTATCGGGACTAGCGGGGTCGGAGATACGCAGTATTTT. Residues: CASSIGTSGVGDTQYF.

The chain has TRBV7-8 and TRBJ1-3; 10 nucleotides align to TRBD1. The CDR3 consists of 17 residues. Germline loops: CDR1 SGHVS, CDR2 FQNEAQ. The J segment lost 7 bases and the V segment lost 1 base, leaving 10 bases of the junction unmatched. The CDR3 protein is CASSLVARVDRGNTIYF. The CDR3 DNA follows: TGTGCCAGCAGCTTAGTCGCCCGGGTGGACAGGGGGAACACCATATATTTT. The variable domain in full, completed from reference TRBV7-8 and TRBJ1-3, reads GAGVSQSPRYKVAKRGQDVALRCDPISGHVSLFWYQQALGQGPEFLTYFQNEAQLDKSGLPSDRFFAERPEGSVSTLKIQRTQQEDSAVYLCASSLVARVDRGNTIYFGEGSWLTVV.

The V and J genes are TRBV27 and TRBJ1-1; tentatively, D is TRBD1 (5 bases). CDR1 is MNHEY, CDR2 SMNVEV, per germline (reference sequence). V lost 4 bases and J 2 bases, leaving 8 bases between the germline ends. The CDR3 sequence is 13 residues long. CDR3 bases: TGTGCCAGCAGTTGGACAACCAACACTGAAGCTTTCTTT. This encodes CASSWTTNTEAFF.

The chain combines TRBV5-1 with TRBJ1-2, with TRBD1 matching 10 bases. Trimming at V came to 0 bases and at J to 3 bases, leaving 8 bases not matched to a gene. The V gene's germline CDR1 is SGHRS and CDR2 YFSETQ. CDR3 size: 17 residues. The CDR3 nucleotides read TGCGCCAGCAGCTTGGGGGGGACAGGGGTCCCTTACTATGGCTACACCTTC. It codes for CASSLGGTGVPYYGYTF.

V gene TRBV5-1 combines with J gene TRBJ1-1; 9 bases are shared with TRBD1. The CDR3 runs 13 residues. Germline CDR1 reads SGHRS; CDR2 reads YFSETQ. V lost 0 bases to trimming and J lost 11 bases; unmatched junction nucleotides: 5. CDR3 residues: CASSLGDREAAFF. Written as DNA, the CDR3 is TGCGCCAGCAGCTTGGGGGACAGGGAGGCGGCTTTCTTT.